Each of the 5 T cell receptor beta chains below was sequenced from the same sample in a study of identical twins. TCRdb processed the 5' RACE reads anew with MiXCR; each CDR3 protein has one entry. The sample lists approximately 670,000 distinct CDR3 sequences; roughly 6.2% were seen once. Sequencing used naive T cells sorted from blood. The receptors derive from a man in his late teens or twenties in good health.

The genes are TRBV11-2 and TRBJ2-1; D is perhaps TRBD1 or TRBD2 (6 bases each). With 5 bases removed from V and 4 bases from J, the gap between germline ends came to 21 bases. Germline V lookup: CDR1 SGHAT, CDR2 FQNNGV. The CDR3 is 17 residues long. The CDR3 is CASSPGGGAGGYNEQFF. The CDR3 region has the DNA TGTGCCAGCAGCCCTGGAGGGGGAGCGGGTGGTTACAATGAGCAGTTCTTC.

This clonotype came up many times. The rearrangement uses TRBV29-1 and TRBJ2-7; 7 bases are a match to TRBD2. Germline CDR1 is SQVTM and CDR2 is ANQGSEA. The junction had 16 bases not matched to a gene; V was cut back by 6 bases and J by 5 bases. This CDR3 contains 15 residues. The CDR3 here is CSVALELALGNEQYF. CDR3 nucleotides: TGCAGCGTCGCCCTAGAACTAGCGTTAGGGAACGAGCAGTACTTC.

This clonotype occurred a few times. The chain recombines TRBV6-1 with TRBJ2-7; possible D gene TRBD2, 5 bases. Germline values: CDR1 MNHNS, CDR2 SASEGT. This CDR3 comprises 14 residues. V lost 6 bases and J 0 bases, leaving 12 bases between the germline ends. Here the CDR3 reads CASRTPRDSYEQYF. CDR3 DNA: TGTGCCAGCAGGACTCCCCGGGACTCCTACGAGCAGTACTTC.

The chain is built from TRBV3-1 and TRBJ2-7, with TRBD2 identical over 14 bases. The ends lost 1 base at V and 5 bases at J; junction bases unmatched: 4. Germline lookup yields CDR1 LGHDT and CDR2 YNNKEL (reference sequence). CDR3 size: 16 residues. The CDR3 nucleotides read TGTGCCAGCAGCCAAGCCGGGACTAGCGGGAGCCACGAGCAGTACGTC. Residues: CASSQAGTSGSHEQYV.

This clonotype was recorded at least ten times. CDR3 loop: CAISVSGQGNEKLFF. In DNA form, the CDR3 reads TGTGCCATCAGTGTATCTGGGCAGGGCAATGAAAAACTGTTTTTT. The rearrangement joins TRBV10-3 to TRBJ1-4; tentatively, D is TRBD1 (5 bases). This CDR3 comprises 15 residues. Looked up from germline, CDR1 is ENHRY and CDR2 is SYGVKD. Trimming pared 4 bases from V and 5 bases from J, leaving 14 bases between.